A single sample gave rise to the 13 T cell receptor beta chains below, sequenced in a study of CD8+ T cells in alopecia areata (dated by TCRdb to 2017 to 2018). What this sample's time point label stands for: baseline before oral tofacitinib. The library was obtained by the immunoSEQ multiplex PCR assay. RNA was extracted from all samples and reverse transcribed into cDNA, which served as template for TCR sequencing. TCRdb holds this immuneACCESS table with in-frame rearrangements only. Some clones are missing; in checked studies, unresolved V genes explain under half, and the rest has no known cause. The sample table contains over 150,000 clones; only one count was recorded for almost 65% of them. The ten top clones hold under 2% of the sample. The sample here was CD4+ T cells sorted from blood, taken at week 0. Receptors originate from a human donor with alopecia areata.

The rearrangement uses TRBV29-1 and TRBJ1-5; 8 bases line up with TRBD1. Per the germline V gene, CDR1 is SQVTM and CDR2 is ANQGSEA. CDR3 size: 15 residues. V shed 7 bases, J shed 4 bases, and the junction held 12 bases outside the gene matches. The CDR3 DNA follows: TGCAGCGCCCTCGACGACAGGGGTGGAAATCAGCCCCAGCATTTT. It yields the protein CSALDDRGGNQPQHF.

The chain is built from TRBV5-1 and TRBJ2-3; 8 nucleotides align to TRBD1. The J segment lost 1 base and the V segment lost 4 bases, leaving 8 bases of the junction unmatched. From germline, CDR1 is SGHRS and CDR2 YFSETQ. CDR3 length: 16 residues. CDR3 amino acids: CASSTLPGQGTDTQYF. CDR3 in DNA: TGCGCCAGCAGCACCCTCCCGGGACAGGGCACAGATACGCAGTATTTT.

This sequence joins TRBV30 and TRBJ2-1; TRBD2 aligns across 7 bases. The V gene end was trimmed by 7 bases and the J gene end by 1 base; junction bases not matched to a gene: 10. CDR3 length equals 15 residues. Germline V gene sequence: CDR1 GTSNPN, CDR2 SVGIG (reference sequence). The CDR3 reads CAYSRPGGSYNEQFF. The CDR3 DNA sequence: TGTGCCTACAGTCGCCCGGGGGGTTCCTACAATGAGCAGTTCTTC.

The genes are TRBV2 and TRBJ1-2; D uncertain. In germline, CDR1 is SNHLY, CDR2 FYNNEI. With 6 bases removed from V and 8 bases from J, the gap between germline ends came to 13 bases. CDR3 length equals 12 residues. CDR3 coding DNA: TGTGCCAGCAGATTGCTAGAATTGGGCTACACCTTC. This encodes CASRLLELGYTF.

Only a few counts were recorded for this clone. The chain uses TRBV18 and TRBJ2-1, with D possibly being TRBD2 (6 bases). This CDR3 comprises 15 residues. With 3 bases removed from V and 0 bases from J, the gap between germline ends came to 9 bases. Germline lookup yields CDR1 KGHSH and CDR2 LQKENI. The CDR3 bases are TGTGCCAGCTCACCTGTGACTAGCTCCTACAATGAGCAGTTCTTC. It specifies CASSPVTSSYNEQFF.

The chain joins TRBV29-1 to TRBJ1-2; D is undetermined. Germline CDR1 and CDR2: SQVTM and ANQGSEA. The CDR3 consists of 9 residues. The V gene lost 3 bases and the J gene lost 10 bases, with 6 bases spanning the gap. CDR3 region: CSVDEFYTF. For the CDR3, the DNA is TGCAGCGTTGATGAGTTCTACACCTTC.

The V gene is TRBV29-1, the J gene TRBJ2-2; D remains ambiguous. There are 14 residues in the CDR3. CDR1 and CDR2 (germline): SQVTM, ANQGSEA. V was trimmed by 3 bases and J by 2 bases, leaving 10 bases between them. This CDR3 reads CSVETSINTGELFF. The CDR3 region has the DNA TGCAGCGTTGAGACTTCTATTAACACCGGGGAGCTGTTTTTT.

This clone showed up just a few times. The V gene is TRBV7-8, the J gene TRBJ2-3; 8 bases line up with TRBD1. V gave up 3 bases and J gave up 4 bases; unmatched junction bases: 3. The CDR3 runs to 14 residues. Germline values: CDR1 SGHVS, CDR2 FQNEAQ. The CDR3 reads CASSFGQGSDTQYF. CDR3 nucleotides: TGTGCCAGCAGCTTTGGACAGGGTTCAGATACGCAGTATTTT.

The chain is built from TRBV29-1 and TRBJ2-5, with D uncertain. The CDR3 is 11 residues long. Germline CDR1 reads SQVTM; CDR2 reads ANQGSEA. Trimming removed 3 bases from V and 5 bases from J, with 7 bases in between. CDR3 in DNA: TGCAGCGTTGATGTGGGGGAGACCCAGTACTTC. Its protein is CSVDVGETQYF.

This sequence joins TRBV29-1 and TRBJ1-2; the D is unclear. The CDR3 is made up of 12 amino acids. V gave up 4 bases and J gave up 4 bases, with 10 bases separating them. The V gene's germline CDR1 is SQVTM and CDR2 ANQGSEA. This CDR3 is CSVVVGSYGYTF. For the CDR3, the DNA is TGCAGCGTTGTCGTAGGATCCTATGGCTACACCTTC.

The chain links TRBV29-1 to TRBJ1-2; D remains unclear. Trimming removed 6 bases at V and 4 bases at J, with 12 bases between. Germline lookup yields CDR1 SQVTM and CDR2 ANQGSEA. This CDR3 contains 12 residues. CDR3 sequence: CSVVGSGYGYTF. CDR3 DNA sequence: TGCAGCGTCGTCGGTTCTGGCTATGGCTACACCTTC.

The chain couples TRBV5-6 to TRBJ2-5; D gene ambiguous. CDR3 length equals 14 residues. Trimming cost V 0 bases and J 1 base, with 7 bases left between them. The germline V gene has CDR1 SGHDT and CDR2 YYEEEE. CDR3 loop: CASSLAQLQETQYF. The CDR3 DNA reads as TGTGCCAGCAGCTTGGCTCAGCTCCAAGAGACCCAGTACTTC.

This clone was observed a few times. The genes are TRBV6-1 and TRBJ2-7; possibly TRBD1 or TRBD2 for D (5 bases each). The CDR3 spans 15 residues. Trimming took off 2 bases at V and 7 bases at J, with 18 bases between the two ends. Germline loops: CDR1 MNHNS, CDR2 SASEGT. This CDR3 reads CASSERDGLLNEQYF. The CDR3 nucleotides read TGTGCCAGCAGTGAAAGGGACGGACTTTTGAATGAGCAGTACTTC.